These T cell receptor beta chains were read from a single sample in a study of shared clonotypes between healthy human individuals. TCRdb keeps only in-frame clones here, not all; method: immunoSEQ multiplex PCR. Of 1 million to 1.2 million clones listed, about 72% are singletons. The sample comprised memory CD4+ T cells from PBMCs. The receptors derive from a young man in good health. Some clones in this sample may be carry-over from other donors' samples. Each CDR3 is given with its conserved first and last residue. The D gene is left open where the match is weak. Part of the rows lack a size; the others show once, few, many or a class for expanded clones.

J	V	size	D	DNA	CDR3
TRBJ2-5	TRBV11-2	NA	TRBD2	TGTGCCAGCAGCTCTACTAGCGGGAGAAGAGGAGAGACCCAGTACTTC	CASSSTSGRRGETQYF
TRBJ2-5	TRBV11-2	NA	TRBD2	TGTGCCAGCGCCGAAGGGATAGCGGGAGTAGCAGAGACCCAGTACTTC	CASAEGIAGVAETQYF
TRBJ2-4	TRBV7-9	NA	TRBD1	TGTGCCACCTCGGGACAGGGAAGCAACATTCAGTACTTC	CATSGQGSNIQYF
TRBJ1-3	TRBV27	NA	NA	TGTGCTCGGGGGACATTTGGAAACACCATATATTTT	CARGTFGNTIYF
TRBJ1-1	TRBV4-3	NA	NA	TGCGCCAGCAGCCAAGATCCGTGGTCGTTATCCCTCGGCGGAGGTGAAGCTTTCTTT	CASSQDPWSLSLGGGEAFF
TRBJ1-4	TRBV11-3	many	NA	TGTGCCAGCAGCCTTAGTGAAAAACTGTTTTTT	CASSLSEKLFF
TRBJ2-4	TRBV4-1	NA	NA	TGCGCCAGCAGCCAAGGCAACCCCGGGACATCGGGACGGAAGTACTTC	CASSQGNPGTSGRKYF
TRBJ1-2	TRBV19	NA	TRBD1	TGTGCCAGTACTCCAAGGAGGGGGCATGGCTACACCTTC	CASTPRRGHGYTF
TRBJ2-1	TRBV18	NA	TRBD2	TGTGCCAGCTCACGGACTAGCCAACTAGAGACCGGATACAATGAGCAGTTCTTC	CASSRTSQLETGYNEQFF
TRBJ2-2	TRBV19	NA	TRBD1	TGTGCCAGTAGAGGAGTTAGGACAGGGAACACCGGGGAGCTGTTTTTT	CASRGVRTGNTGELFF
TRBJ2-3	TRBV9	NA	TRBD2	TGTGCCAGCAGCGCCAGACTAGCGGGGTACACAGATACGCAGTATTTT	CASSARLAGYTDTQYF
TRBJ2-7	TRBV21-1	NA	NA	TGTGCCAGCATCACAATCACTCCGGGCCCAAAAGGGTACGAGCAGTACTTC	CASITITPGPKGYEQYF
TRBJ1-1	TRBV7-2	NA	TRBD1	TGTGCCAGCAGCTTAGAACAGGGGATGGAAGCTTTCTTT	CASSLEQGMEAFF
TRBJ2-3	TRBV28	NA	NA	TGTGCCAGCAGTTTCGGCGGATCCACAGATACGCAGTATTTT	CASSFGGSTDTQYF
TRBJ2-6	TRBV15	few	NA	TGTGCCATCGCGACAGCTACCTCTGGGGCCAACGTCCTGACTTTC	CAIATATSGANVLTF
TRBJ1-2	TRBV18	few	NA	TGTGCCAGCTCTCCAGCTAACTATGGCTACACCTTC	CASSPANYGYTF
TRBJ2-5	TRBV6-1	NA	TRBD2	TGTGCCAGCAGTGAGAGCCTTTGGGCACTAGCGGGGGATGGGACCCAGTACTTC	CASSESLWALAGDGTQYF
TRBJ2-4	TRBV6-5	once	NA	TGTGCCAGCAGTTACTCGCCATATGGCAAAAACATTCAGTACTTC	CASSYSPYGKNIQYF
TRBJ1-2	TRBV9	once	TRBD1	TGTGCCAGCAGCGTAGCCAGGGGGAACTATGGCTACACCTTC	CASSVARGNYGYTF
TRBJ1-2	TRBV5-1	few	NA	TGCGCCAGCAGCTTACAGGATCCTAACTATGGCTACACCTTC	CASSLQDPNYGYTF
TRBJ2-1	TRBV28	NA	NA	TGTGCCACGTTACAGGGTAGCTCCTACAATGAGCAGTTCTTC	CATLQGSSYNEQFF
TRBJ2-6	TRBV2	few	NA	TGTGCCAGCAGGGGTCACTACTCTGGGGCCAACGTCCTGACTTTC	CASRGHYSGANVLTF
TRBJ2-5	TRBV6-1	NA	TRBD1	TGTGCCAGTCACCGGGACAGGGTGGAAGAGACCCAGTACTTC	CASHRDRVEETQYF
TRBJ1-1	TRBV28	NA	NA	TGTGCCAGCAGTGCGATGGATGGGGTGTTGGAAGCTTTCTTT	CASSAMDGVLEAFF
TRBJ1-5	TRBV2	once	NA	TGTGCCAGCAGGGCCGGGCCTAGGAATCAGCCCCAGCATTTT	CASRAGPRNQPQHF
TRBJ2-7	TRBV7-8	NA	TRBD2	TGTGCCAGCAGCCTGGGACTAGCGGGACCTCCCTACGAGCAGTACTTC	CASSLGLAGPPYEQYF
TRBJ2-1	TRBV14	NA	NA	TGTGCCAGCAGCCAAGGACGTGGTGAGCAGTTCTTC	CASSQGRGEQFF
TRBJ2-5	TRBV9	NA	NA	TGTGCCAGCAGCGTATGGGACCAAGAGACCCAGTACTTC	CASSVWDQETQYF
TRBJ2-1	TRBV5-4	NA	NA	TGTGCCAGCAGCCGGACCCTTGGTGAGCAGTTCTTC	CASSRTLGEQFF
TRBJ2-1	TRBV27	NA	TRBD2	TGTGCCAGCAGTTTAGGGGGGCTCGGACTAGCGGGAGGGCCGGAGTCCTACAATGAGCAGTTCTTC	CASSLGGLGLAGGPESYNEQFF
TRBJ1-5	TRBV6-1	NA	TRBD1	TGTGCCAGCCGAGCAGGGGGCGGTGGCAATCAGCCCCAGCATTTT	CASRAGGGGNQPQHF
TRBJ1-1	TRBV5-6	NA	NA	TGTGCCAGCAGCTTTAGGGCTACGAACACTGAAGCTTTCTTT	CASSFRATNTEAFF
TRBJ1-2	TRBV10-3	NA	TRBD1	TGTGCCATCAGCGTGGCTGGGACAGGGACGTATGGCTACACCTTC	CAISVAGTGTYGYTF
TRBJ2-1	TRBV5-1	NA	NA	TGCGCCAGCAGCTTGAGGGCGGAAGAATACAATGAGCAGTTCTTC	CASSLRAEEYNEQFF
TRBJ2-5	TRBV30	few	TRBD2	TGTGCCTGGAGTATAACTAGCGGGAGGGGGGAGACCCAGTACTTC	CAWSITSGRGETQYF
TRBJ1-5	TRBV30	once	NA	TGTGCCTGGAGTGTTTTGGGGGGGGTCGTGGAGCCCCAGCATTTT	CAWSVLGGVVEPQHF
TRBJ2-7	TRBV2	NA	TRBD1	TGTGCCAGCAGGGGGGACAGGTACTACGAGCAGTACTTC	CASRGDRYYEQYF
TRBJ2-3	TRBV2	NA	NA	TGTGCCAGCGGAGGAACATCTAGCACAGATACGCAGTATTTT	CASGGTSSTDTQYF
TRBJ1-1	TRBV7-3	NA	NA	TGTGCCAGCAGCTCCACAGTGAACACTGAAGCTTTCTTT	CASSSTVNTEAFF
TRBJ2-2	TRBV30	many	NA	TGTGCCTGGGCGGGACAGCTTGACGCCGGGGAGCTGTTTTTT	CAWAGQLDAGELFF
TRBJ1-2	TRBV7-6	few	TRBD1	TGTGCCAGCAGCTCCCAACAGGGGGCAGGTGGCTACACCTTC	CASSSQQGAGGYTF
TRBJ2-5	TRBV9	NA	NA	TGTGCCAGCAGCGTAGCCCCGGTGAGCATGGAGACCCAGTACTTC	CASSVAPVSMETQYF
TRBJ1-4	TRBV5-1	few	NA	TGCGCCAGCTCCAAAGACCTCGAAAAACTGTTTTTT	CASSKDLEKLFF
TRBJ2-1	TRBV11-2	few	NA	TGTGCCAGCAGCTTACGTCGGGGGAGCTCCTACAATGAGCAGTTCTTC	CASSLRRGSSYNEQFF
TRBJ2-1	TRBV29-1	NA	NA	TGCAGCGCCAAAGCCGGGATTGAGCAGTTCTTC	CSAKAGIEQFF
TRBJ1-3	TRBV18	NA	NA	TGTGCCAGCTCACCACCTGGACAGCTCCAAAACTCTGGAAACACCATATATTTT	CASSPPGQLQNSGNTIYF
TRBJ2-3	TRBV19	NA	NA	TGTGCCAGTAGTATTTTCTCCCCGGACTCAAGCACAGATACGCAGTATTTT	CASSIFSPDSSTDTQYF
TRBJ2-7	TRBV10-3	NA	TRBD2	TGTGCCACCAAGGGACTAGCGGTGACCTACGAGCAGTACTTC	CATKGLAVTYEQYF
TRBJ2-7	TRBV27	NA	TRBD2	TGTGCCAGCAGTTTATCGATTGGGAGGGACTACGAGCAGTACTTC	CASSLSIGRDYEQYF